These T cell receptor beta chains were read from a single sample in a study of T cells after yellow fever vaccination. TCRdb re-called the 5' RACE reads through MiXCR, storing one row per CDR3 protein. In the table there are approximately 600,000 distinct CDR3 sequences, 10% to 15% of which are singletons. The sequences come from PBMCs, collected on the day of the yellow fever booster vaccination. The receptors were gathered from a young man who received the YFV17D yellow fever vaccine. Each CDR3 is given with its conserved first and last residue. The D gene is left open where the match is weak. Expanded clones are given a class, and other clones once, few, many or no size at all.

j_call | v_call | clone_size | d_call | cdr3_aa | cdr3_nt
TRBJ2-5 | TRBV2 | NA | NA | CASSKSGSGETQYF | TGTGCCAGCAGTAAGAGCGGATCGGGGGAGACCCAGTACTTC
TRBJ2-7 | TRBV3-1 | NA | TRBD2 | CASSLGGLAGSYEQYF | TGTGCCAGCAGCCTAGGAGGACTAGCGGGGAGCTACGAGCAGTACTTC
TRBJ2-7 | TRBV5-1 | NA | TRBD1 | CASSRTGQIYEQYF | TGCGCCAGCAGTAGGACAGGGCAGATCTACGAGCAGTACTTC
TRBJ2-4 | TRBV10-2 | NA | NA | CATRDNVLAKNIQYF | TGCGCCACCCGGGACAACGTCTTAGCCAAAAACATTCAGTACTTC
TRBJ1-5 | TRBV7-9 | NA | NA | CASSLGALEPQHF | TGTGCCAGCAGCTTAGGGGCTTTGGAGCCCCAGCATTTT
TRBJ2-7 | TRBV5-1 | NA | TRBD2 | CASSLGTSGSFGTYEQYF | TGCGCCAGCAGCTTAGGGACTAGCGGGAGTTTTGGGACCTACGAGCAGTACTTC
TRBJ2-7 | TRBV20-1 | NA | NA | CSARSYSGGYEQYF | TGCAGTGCTAGATCTTACTCCGGGGGCTACGAGCAGTACTTC
TRBJ2-4 | TRBV28 | NA | NA | CAISGIGGLAKNIQYF | TGTGCCATTTCCGGAATAGGCGGGTTAGCCAAAAACATTCAGTACTTC
TRBJ1-6 | TRBV5-6 | NA | TRBD1 | CASSSGQGYNSPLHF | TGTGCCAGCAGTTCCGGACAGGGGTATAATTCACCCCTCCACTTT
TRBJ2-3 | TRBV20-1 | NA | NA | CSARGPGPGDTQYF | TGCAGTGCTAGAGGACCGGGACCTGGGGATACGCAGTATTTT
TRBJ2-7 | TRBV20-1 | NA | TRBD2 | CSANGGTYEQYF | TGCAGTGCTAACGGGGGGACCTACGAGCAGTACTTC
TRBJ2-1 | TRBV19 | few | NA | CASTVLRGTYNEQFF | TGTGCCAGTACGGTCTTAAGGGGTACCTACAATGAGCAGTTCTTC
TRBJ2-2 | TRBV12-3/TRBV12-4 | NA | NA | CASTASSLGELFF | TGTGCCAGCACCGCGAGCTCCTTAGGGGAGCTGTTTTTT
TRBJ1-1 | TRBV28 | many | NA | CASSFRTEAFF | TGTGCCAGCAGTTTTAGGACTGAAGCTTTCTTT
TRBJ2-5 | TRBV25-1 | NA | NA | CASSESGRNGLETQYF | TGTGCCAGCAGTGAATCGGGCAGGAACGGGTTGGAGACCCAGTACTTC
TRBJ2-5 | TRBV2 | NA | NA | CASRYRLDAETQYF | TGTGCCAGCCGCTACCGACTAGATGCCGAGACCCAGTACTTC
TRBJ1-1 | TRBV4-2 | few | NA | CASSQGLGINTEAFF | TGTGCCAGCAGCCAAGGGCTAGGGATAAACACTGAAGCTTTCTTT
TRBJ2-5 | TRBV27 | NA | NA | CASRKNQETQYF | TGTGCCAGCAGAAAAAACCAAGAGACCCAGTACTTC
TRBJ2-1 | TRBV9 | few | NA | CASCLSDNEQFF | TGTGCCAGCTGCCTGAGTGACAATGAGCAGTTCTTC
TRBJ2-4 | TRBV10-1 | many | NA | CASRGTSQDILAKNIQYF | TGCGCCAGCAGAGGCACGTCTCAGGATATACTAGCCAAAAACATTCAGTACTTC
TRBJ2-3 | TRBV7-2 | NA | NA | CASLSGGMFTDTQYF | TGTGCCAGCCTCTCGGGCGGGATGTTCACAGATACGCAGTATTTT
TRBJ2-5 | TRBV20-1 | NA | NA | CSAQPGQTQETQYF | TGCAGTGCACAGCCCGGACAGACTCAAGAGACCCAGTACTTC
TRBJ1-1 | TRBV29-1 | few | TRBD1 | CSVEGWTGNTEAFF | TGCAGCGTTGAAGGCTGGACAGGTAACACTGAAGCTTTCTTT
TRBJ1-3 | TRBV20-1 | few | NA | CSARYPASGNTIYF | TGCAGTGCTAGATATCCAGCGTCTGGAAACACCATATATTTT
TRBJ2-5 | TRBV7-2 | NA | NA | CASSLEGYPQETQYF | TGTGCCAGCAGCTTAGAAGGGTATCCGCAAGAGACCCAGTACTTC
TRBJ1-5 | TRBV6-1 | few | NA | CASRKGIGSNQPQHF | TGTGCCAGCCGGAAAGGGATCGGTAGCAATCAGCCCCAGCATTTT
TRBJ2-3 | TRBV6-4 | many | NA | CASSVSLEGGVDTQYF | TGTGCCAGCAGTGTTAGCCTGGAAGGAGGTGTGGATACGCAGTATTTT
TRBJ2-1 | TRBV5-6 | NA | NA | CASRPGNEQFF | TGTGCCAGCCGCCCAGGGAATGAGCAGTTCTTC
TRBJ2-1 | TRBV5-1 | NA | TRBD2 | CASSLGGLAGGPSYNEQFF | TGCGCCAGCAGCTTGGGCGGGCTAGCGGGAGGGCCGTCCTACAATGAGCAGTTCTTC
TRBJ2-7 | TRBV7-2 | few | NA | CASSSSGTTFEQYF | TGTGCCAGCAGCTCTTCCGGGACGACTTTCGAGCAGTACTTC
TRBJ2-2 | TRBV5-1 | few | TRBD2 | CASSFNGLAGEGELFF | TGCGCCAGCAGCTTCAACGGACTAGCGGGAGAGGGGGAGCTGTTTTTT
TRBJ1-6 | TRBV27 | few | NA | CASSYQGLGSPLHF | TGTGCCAGCAGTTACCAGGGTTTAGGTTCACCCCTCCACTTT
TRBJ2-3 | TRBV4-3 | few | NA | CASSQVNTGNGNTDTQYF | TGCGCCAGCAGCCAAGTTAACACGGGTAACGGGAATACAGATACGCAGTATTTT
TRBJ1-4 | TRBV28 | few | TRBD1 | CASSLPGQFNEKLFF | TGTGCCAGCAGTTTACCGGGACAGTTTAATGAAAAACTGTTTTTT
TRBJ2-2 | TRBV12-3/TRBV12-4 | few | TRBD2 | CASSQSGRNTGELFF | TGTGCCAGCAGCCAGAGCGGGAGGAACACCGGGGAGCTGTTTTTT
TRBJ1-6 | TRBV10-3 | NA | NA | CAISELGDSPLHF | TGTGCCATCAGTGAGTTAGGGGATTCACCCCTCCACTTT
TRBJ2-1 | TRBV20-1 | NA | NA | CSGRGSSYNEQFF | TGCAGTGGAAGGGGGAGCTCCTACAATGAGCAGTTCTTC
TRBJ1-5 | TRBV19 | NA | TRBD1 | CASRRTTGGGNQPQHF | TGTGCCAGTAGGCGAACGACAGGGGGCGGCAATCAGCCCCAGCATTTT
TRBJ1-5 | TRBV4-3 | NA | NA | CASSQDSGADQPQHF | TGCGCCAGCAGCCAAGATTCAGGGGCCGATCAGCCCCAGCATTTT
TRBJ2-1 | TRBV11-2 | NA | NA | CASSLTGREYDEQFF | TGTGCCAGCAGCTTAACCGGGCGAGAGTACGATGAGCAGTTCTTC